The rows below give T cell receptor beta chains drawn from one sample of a study of regulatory T cells in long-lasting Graves disease. A single record per CDR3 protein comes from TCRdb applying MiXCR to the multiplex PCR reads. The profile shows over 300,000 distinct CDR3 sequences, 15% to 17% of them singletons. The source material was peripheral blood mononuclear cells (PBMCs), sampled at new diagnosis, from a patient treated with antithyroid drugs. These receptors originate from a female donor with Graves disease. CDR3s leave out the opening cysteine and the closing phenylalanine or tryptophan. The order of the fields is D gene, J gene, CDR3 length, V gene, CDR3 protein. D genes are given only for firm matches.

>NA|TRBJ1-4|15|TRBV10-2
ASSEYVEGATNEKLF
>NA|TRBJ1-1|11|TRBV20-1
SARVHVAAEAF
>NA|TRBJ2-1|13|TRBV5-4
ASSSFGGSYNEQF
>NA|TRBJ1-4|13|TRBV12-3/TRBV12-4
ASSTYRVTNEKLF
>TRBD2|TRBJ2-1|13|TRBV27
ASMRGLAANNEQF
>NA|TRBJ1-2|11|TRBV7-9
AINDQGAYGYT
>NA|TRBJ2-1|10|TRBV7-2
ASSLWRTEQF
>TRBD2|TRBJ2-1|11|TRBV7-6
ASGKRGGHEQF
>TRBD2|TRBJ2-1|14|TRBV4-3
ASSQNLAGGGNEQF
>NA|TRBJ1-2|10|TRBV18
ASSPDTYGYT
>TRBD2|TRBJ2-7|14|TRBV19
ASSPAAGGNSYEQY